The present T cell receptor beta chain was sequenced within a study of T cell repertoires in cytomegalovirus infection (dated by TCRdb to about 2019). Some background on the complete study: Because public TCR beta signatures pointed to carriage of CMV infection together with the matching HLA type, the HLA type of each donor mattered for the analysis.

The germline V gene yields SQVTM for CDR1 and ANQGSEA for CDR2. V is trimmed back by 3 bases and J by 15 bases, and the junction contains 16 bases that no gene match accounts for. From its cysteine to its phenylalanine, the CDR3 spans 15 amino acids. The read is trimmed to its CDR3 DNA, 45 bases read in frame from base 1. As regards this clonotype: Its specific antigen is unknown. No qualities accompany the bases; no much larger clone lies one base away.

Sequencing took place on an Illumina HiSeq 1500. TCRdb itself trimmed the public reads at Q25 with fastp, ran MiXCR and retained productive beta chains. Each record represents a unique CDR3 protein, reported with the most common genes and DNA among its rows. This sample is represented by around 170,000 distinct CDR3 sequences; around 14% of them were singletons. Roughly 27% of the sample is held by the ten biggest clonotypes. Here is what the overall study found, with its caveats: The ex vivo response was dominated by HLA-C-restricted CMV-specific TCR beta clonotypes, which also provided the single most frequent clonotype in two of eight donors. Carriers of CMV infection plus the relevant HLA type were discriminated by the cumulative frequency of public TCR beta family members in the study cohort and in an independent 352-donor cohort.

Specimen: PBMCs. Recombination joined TRBV29-1 with TRBJ2-1; 11 of the junction bases match TRBD2. This sequence originates from a human donor in good health (CMV status not recorded). Some clones in this sample may be carry-over from other donors' samples. The CDR3 sequence is CSVDLGGSGRGRGFF. The sequenced DNA is TGCAGCGTTGACCTAGGTGGTAGCGGGAGGGGCAGGGGGTTCTTC.